This TCR beta chain appears in the sequencing data of a study of early T cells in non-severe SARS-CoV-2 infection listed by TCRdb under 2021. Regarding the complete study: Because TCR sequencing relied on bulk RNA taken from unsorted whole blood, pairing of alpha and beta chains was not possible.

The library was obtained by 5' RACE. Sequencing relied on a NextSeq 500. Unique molecular identifiers were attached to individual cDNA molecules in the TCR library protocol so that sequencing error and PCR bias could be corrected. Sequencing covered both TCR alpha and beta chains, and within each sample the abundances of alpha and beta sequences were tightly co-correlated. On the study's bioinformatics: Decombinator V4 was used to annotate TCR sequences for V gene, J gene and CDR3. TCRs were defined as expanded if a significant change between any two time points was detected under a Poisson model with p below 0.0001. TCR abundances were normalised to the total number of TCRs sequenced in each sample and reported as counts per million. MAIT TCRs were defined by TRAV1-2 paired with TRAJ12, TRAJ20 or TRAJ33, and iNKT TCRs by TRAV10 paired with TRAJ18. VDJdb, accessed 1 November 2021, was searched for CMV, EBV and SARS-CoV-2 annotated TCRs, with TCRs annotated for multiple antigens excluded. TCRdb ran its own pipeline on the public reads, namely fastp trimming at Q25 and MiXCR clone calling, and kept in-frame beta chains. Rows with a matching CDR3 protein are joined into one entry that keeps the most common DNA and genes. TCRdb, not the authors, supplied the V and J calls. The sample yields some 60,000 distinct CDR3 sequences; around 9% were counted once. The top ten clonotypes cover approximately 15% of the sample.

This was a case-control study nested in a cohort of healthcare workers in London, UK, who had nasopharyngeal swab PCR tests and blood samples taken every week. Healthcare workers were recruited between 23 and 31 March 2020, during the week of the UK lockdown, and were followed weekly for up to roughly 15 weeks. Trimming takes 3 bases from V and 0 bases from J, and the germline ends sit 4 bases apart. Its CDR3 holds 13 amino acids, cysteine through phenylalanine. Only CDR3 DNA remains: 39 bases, in frame from the first base. CDR1 and CDR2, per the germline V gene (reference sequence), are SGHKS and YYEKEE. There are many counts of this clonotype. Its antigen has not been determined. No much larger clone exists at a distance of one base, and base qualities are not known. What the work shows at the level of the full study, not this receptor alone: VDJdb matching was skewed toward anti-spike CD8 responses and likely underestimated virus-specific expansions by missing private and CD4 specificities.

The sequence came from an adult who was a healthcare worker with PCR-confirmed SARS-CoV-2 infection or an uninfected control (not recorded which). The sequencing sample was made of whole blood. The chain is made from TRBV5-5 and TRBJ1-5; the D gene remains uncertain. The nucleotide sequence reads as follows: TGTGCCAGCAGCTGGGATAGCAATCAGCCCCAGCATTTT. Its protein is CASSWDSNQPQHF. Full variable domain (CDR3 extended with the reference TRBV5-5 and TRBJ1-5 proteins): DAGVTQSPTHLIKTRGQQVTLRCSPISGHKSVSWYQQVLGQGPQFIFQYYEKEERGRGNFPDRFSARQFPNYSSELNVNALLLGDSALYLCASSWDSNQPQHFGDGTRLSIL.